Below are 20 T cell receptor beta chains sequenced from a single sample in a study of blood T cell repertoires in COVID-19. Profiling relied on immunoSEQ multiplex PCR, and the TCRdb table lists in-frame clones only, not all of them. The sample contains some 190,000 clones, roughly 88% of which appear only once. Sequencing was performed on peripheral blood. These receptors originate from a human donor with active or convalescent COVID-19. The donor label of this sample is uncertain.

V is TRBV30 and J is TRBJ2-7, with D perhaps matching TRBD1 (6 bases). Germline loops: CDR1 GTSNPN, CDR2 SVGIG (reference sequence). CDR3 length: 13 residues. V was cut by 6 bases and J by 0 bases, with 12 bases left in between. CDR3 nucleotide sequence: TGTGCCTGTAAACAGGGCAACTCCTACGAGCAGTACTTC. Protein product: CACKQGNSYEQYF.

The V gene is TRBV4-2, the J gene TRBJ1-2; no firm D call. Per the germline V gene, CDR1 is LGHNA and CDR2 is YNFKEQ. The length of the CDR3 is 14 residues. V shed 1 base and J shed 4 bases, with 10 bases lying between them. The CDR3 sequence is CASSQGVGVYGYTF. The CDR3 DNA follows: TGTGCCAGCAGCCAAGGAGTCGGAGTCTATGGCTACACCTTC.

The V gene is TRBV28, the J gene TRBJ2-3; 9 nucleotides line up with TRBD1. Germline CDR1 and CDR2: MDHEN and SYDVKM. There are 15 residues in the CDR3. V shed 8 bases and J 2 bases; nucleotides not matched to a gene: 8. CDR3 coding DNA: TGTGCCAGCGGAGTTACAGGGGGCATCACAGATACGCAGTATTTT. It is translated as CASGVTGGITDTQYF.

The chain is built from TRBV6-6 and TRBJ1-4, with D perhaps TRBD1 (5 bases). Germline values: CDR1 MNHNY, CDR2 SVGAGI (reference sequence). The CDR3 has 13 residues. Deletions cut 9 bases from V and 4 bases from J, with 12 bases between. The CDR3 DNA reads as TGTGCCAGTTCGACAGTTCGTAATGAAAAACTGTTTTTT. It encodes CASSTVRNEKLFF.

V and J are TRBV6-2 or TRBV6-3 and TRBJ1-2; no clear D gene. V shed 2 bases and J shed 8 bases, with 9 bases lying between them. The CDR3 has 12 amino acids. The germline V gene has CDR1 MNHEY and CDR2 SVGEGT. The CDR3 DNA reads TGTGCCAGCAGTTACCGGGAGCGGGGCTACACCTTC. It translates to CASSYRERGYTF.

The gene calls are TRBV3-1 (or the pseudogene TRBV3-2) and TRBJ1-1; 11 positions match TRBD1. Germline assignment: CDR1 LGHDT and CDR2 YNNKEL (reference sequence). CDR3 length: 13 amino acids. Germline trimming cut 8 bases from V and 6 bases from J; bases unmatched to any gene: 5. The CDR3 is CASRDRGGPEAFF. CDR3 DNA sequence: TGTGCCAGCCGGGACAGGGGGGGGCCTGAAGCTTTCTTT.

The J gene is TRBJ1-1, the V gene TRBV28; a possible D gene is TRBD1 (6 bases). The CDR3 spans 14 residues. Trimming pared 2 bases from V and 3 bases from J, leaving 10 bases between. Looked up from germline, CDR1 is MDHEN and CDR2 is SYDVKM. The CDR3 DNA is TGTGCCAGCAGTTTAACAGGGTCCCACACTGAAGCTTTCTTT. Translation: CASSLTGSHTEAFF.

The CDR3 DNA reads TGTGCCAGCAGCTTAGGTTTAGCGTCCACCGGGGAGCTGTTTTTT. It translates to CASSLGLASTGELFF. The chain combines TRBV11-3 with TRBJ2-2, with D maybe TRBD2 (5 bases). Per the germline V gene, CDR1 is SGHNT and CDR2 is YENEEA. The CDR3 extends over 15 amino acids. V was pared by 1 base and J by 4 bases, with 10 bases between.

This rearrangement joins TRBV13 to TRBJ2-3, with 9 bases that match TRBD2. Germline CDR1 reads PRHDT; CDR2 reads FYEKMQ (reference sequence). V was pared by 1 base and J by 4 bases, with 0 bases of the junction left unmatched. The CDR3 is 14 residues long. This CDR3 reads CASSLVAGADTQYF. The CDR3 DNA is TGTGCCAGCAGCTTAGTAGCGGGAGCAGATACGCAGTATTTT.

CDR3 residues: CAISESTGQTYEQYF. As DNA, the CDR3 is TGTGCCATCAGTGAGTCAACGGGACAGACCTACGAGCAGTACTTC. This chain links TRBV10-3 with TRBJ2-7, with 7 bases lining up with TRBD1. CDR1 and CDR2 (germline): ENHRY, SYGVKD. This CDR3 is built from 15 residues. V was clipped by 0 bases and J by 2 bases; unmatched bases: 4.

The V call is TRBV9, the J call TRBJ2-1; unclear D gene. Trimming took off 0 bases at V and 6 bases at J, with 10 bases between the two ends. CDR3 size: 14 residues. The germline CDR1 and CDR2 sequences are SGDLS and YYNGEE. For the CDR3, the DNA is TGTGCCAGCAGCGTAGGGAGCAAGGTCAATGAGCAGTTCTTC. Protein: CASSVGSKVNEQFF.

This clone appeared a single time. The rearrangement links TRBV2 to TRBJ2-5, with TRBD1 as a possible D gene (5 bases). The germline gives CDR1 SNHLY, CDR2 FYNNEI. This CDR3 region has 15 residues. Trimming shortened V by 6 bases and J by 4 bases, and 18 bases separated the two germline ends. Written as DNA, the CDR3 is TGTGCCAGCAGGTGGTGGGGCCCTGGTGGAGAGACCCAGTACTTC. This translates into CASRWWGPGGETQYF.

The rearrangement links TRBV5-1 to TRBJ1-2; D is unclear. With 4 bases removed from V and 1 base from J, the gap between germline ends came to 11 bases. The germline V gene has CDR1 SGHRS and CDR2 YFSETQ. The CDR3 has 14 amino acids. The CDR3 protein is CASSPSGVNYGYTF. The DNA for the CDR3 is TGCGCCAGCAGCCCTTCGGGAGTTAACTATGGCTACACCTTC.

The chain is built from TRBV3-1 (or the pseudogene TRBV3-2) and TRBJ2-3, with 8 bases aligning to TRBD1. Trimming at V came to 5 bases and at J to 8 bases, leaving 6 bases not matched to a gene. The CDR3 totals 13 residues. CDR1 LGHDT and CDR2 YNNKEL come from the germline V gene (reference sequence). The CDR3 nucleotides are TGTGCCAGCAGCTCGCTTACAGGGGGTACGCAGTATTTT. Its protein is CASSSLTGGTQYF.

J is TRBJ1-4 and V is TRBV19; 10 bases are a match to TRBD1. CDR1 is LNHDA, CDR2 SQIVND, per germline (reference sequence). J gave up 6 bases and V 4 bases, and 5 bases lay outside the gene matches. The CDR3 is 15 residues long. The CDR3 spells CASSTTGTGDEKLFF. The CDR3 coding sequence is TGTGCCAGTAGTACCACCGGGACAGGGGATGAAAAACTGTTTTTT. Supplemented by reference TRBV19 and TRBJ1-4, the full variable domain reads DGGITQSPKYLFRKEGQNVTLSCEQNLNHDAMYWYRQDPGQGLRLIYYSQIVNDFQKGDIAEGYSVSREKKESFPLTVTSAQKNPTAFYLCASSTTGTGDEKLFFGSGTQLSVL.

This chain uses TRBV5-4 with TRBJ2-7; 7 positions agree with TRBD2. This CDR3 has 17 residues. Germline V gives CDR1 SGHNT, CDR2 YYREEE (reference sequence). J gave up 0 bases and V 7 bases, and 16 bases lay outside the gene matches. This CDR3 is CASSPPDGGLSSYEQYF. The DNA of the CDR3 is TGTGCCAGCTCCCCCCCCGACGGGGGGTTAAGCTCCTACGAGCAGTACTTC.

V and J are TRBV27 and TRBJ2-1; D call uncertain. The CDR3 has 18 amino acids. The germline V and J ends were trimmed by 6 bases and 1 base, with 22 bases remaining between them. CDR1 and CDR2 (germline): MNHEY, SMNVEV (reference sequence). CDR3 nucleotide sequence: TGTGCCAGCAGGCCCACCCCAGCTGCAGGTTCGTCCTACAATGAGCAGTTCTTC. Amino acid sequence: CASRPTPAAGSSYNEQFF.

The genes are TRBV21-1 and TRBJ2-1; the DNA was not compared with TRBD1, the D call given in the table. TRBV21-1 counts as a pseudogene. This CDR3 has 17 amino acids. The DNA of the CDR3 is TGTGCCAGCAGCGCCGCCAGGGCAGAAAACTCCTACAATGAGCAGTTCTTC. Translating gives CASSAARAENSYNEQFF.

The table lists this clone with a count of one. V gene TRBV18 combines with J gene TRBJ1-1, with TRBD1 matching 7 bases. Germline assignment: CDR1 KGHSH and CDR2 LQKENI. The V and J ends lost 2 bases and 1 base, in that order; junction bases with no gene match: 7. This CDR3 has 16 amino acids. The CDR3 DNA follows: TGTGCCAGCTCACCAGCGACAGGGTGGGGGAACACTGAAGCTTTCTTT. As protein: CASSPATGWGNTEAFF.

This chain joins TRBV6-5 and TRBJ1-5; D might be TRBD1 (5 bases). CDR3 length: 13 amino acids. Germline-derived CDR1 and CDR2 are MNHEY and SVGAGI. Trimming left V 5 bases short and J 3 bases short, with 8 bases between. CDR3 amino acids: CASSIQDNQPQHF. The CDR3 DNA reads as TGTGCCAGCAGTATACAGGACAATCAGCCCCAGCATTTT.